This entry lists 15 T cell receptor beta chains sequenced from one sample in a study of neurological immune-mediated disorders. Each CDR3 protein gets one entry after TCRdb re-called the 5' RACE reads with MiXCR. The top ten hold roughly 43% of the sample, which has around 20,000 distinct CDR3 sequences, 5.5% to 8% seen once. Material for sequencing was CD8+ T cells from blood. The source of these receptors is a man younger than 35 in good health.

This clonotype was detected ten times or more. The chain couples TRBV29-1 to TRBJ2-7; D unresolved. V was clipped by 7 bases and J by 4 bases, with 11 bases between them. Germline V gene data show CDR1 as SQVTM and CDR2 as ANQGSEA. This CDR3 has 11 residues. The CDR3 coding sequence is TGCAGCGGGGCAGACTTATACGAGCAGTACTTC. Its translation is CSGADLYEQYF.

This clonotype was recorded many times. In nucleotides, the CDR3 is TGTGCCAGCAGTTATGGGGGGGGGGACGAGCAGTACTTC. Translated, it gives CASSYGGGDEQYF. The V and J genes are TRBV6-5 and TRBJ2-7; 7 nucleotides align to TRBD2. J gave up 5 bases and V 3 bases, and 4 bases lay outside the gene matches. Germline lookup yields CDR1 MNHEY and CDR2 SVGAGI. The CDR3 runs to 13 residues.

This clonotype was observed many times. J is TRBJ2-1 and V is TRBV20-1, with D maybe TRBD1 (5 bases). CDR3 size: 14 residues. Germline assignment: CDR1 DFQATT and CDR2 SNEGSKA (reference sequence). Trimming cost V 0 bases and J 0 bases, with 6 bases left between them. CDR3 amino acids: CSAREQGSYNEQFF. The CDR3 region has the DNA TGCAGTGCTAGAGAGCAGGGCTCCTACAATGAGCAGTTCTTC.

This clonotype came up many times. The chain carries TRBV11-1 and TRBJ2-1; D might be TRBD2 (7 bases). The CDR3 is 19 amino acids. Germline CDR1 is SGHAT and CDR2 is FQDESV (reference sequence). Trimming removed 5 bases at V and 7 bases at J, with 30 bases between. CDR3 in DNA: TGTGCCAGCAGCCATCCGTTGGGGGGGCTGACTACACTTTTTAATGAGCAGTTCTTC. Amino acid sequence: CASSHPLGGLTTLFNEQFF. The full variable domain, its missing parts supplied by reference TRBV11-1 and TRBJ2-1, is EAEVAQSPRYKITEKSQAVAFWCDPISGHATLYWYRQILGQGPELLVQFQDESVVDDSQLPKDRFSAERLKGVDSTLKIQPAELGDSAMYLCASSHPLGGLTTLFNEQFFGPGTRLTVL.

This clonotype was picked up many times. The V call is TRBV20-1, the J call TRBJ2-5, with 11 bases that match TRBD2. The CDR3 spans 20 residues. Germline V gives CDR1 DFQATT, CDR2 SNEGSKA (reference sequence). Trimming took 0 bases from V and 2 from J; bases not matched to a gene: 17. CDR3 coding DNA: TGCAGTGCTAGAGACCCCTTGTCGTCTAGCGGGGGGCCTACACAAGAGACCCAGTACTTC. Its translation is CSARDPLSSSGGPTQETQYF.

This clonotype has a count of ten or more. The chain employs TRBV20-1 and TRBJ2-2; D call uncertain. CDR1 DFQATT and CDR2 SNEGSKA come from the germline V gene (reference sequence). There are 12 residues in the CDR3. V shed 0 bases and J shed 1 base, with 0 bases lying between them. CDR3 DNA sequence: TGCAGTGCTAGAGAGAACACCGGGGAGCTGTTTTTT. Protein sequence: CSARENTGELFF.

This clonotype was detected ten times or more. The rearrangement joins TRBV10-2 to TRBJ2-2, with 11 positions matching TRBD2. The CDR3 loop spans 15 amino acids. With V trimmed by 10 bases and J by 1 base, 5 bases remained unmatched. Germline CDR1 and CDR2: WSHSY and SAAADI. CDR3 residues: CATETSGGNTGELFF. Here the CDR3 DNA reads TGCGCCACCGAAACTAGCGGGGGGAACACCGGGGAGCTGTTTTTT.

Many counts were recorded for this clonotype. This sequence joins TRBV27 and TRBJ1-1, with a tentative D call TRBD1 (5 bases). The V end was cut by 1 base, the J end by 7 bases, with 16 bases between. This CDR3 contains 15 residues. Germline CDR1 MNHEY, CDR2 SMNVEV (reference sequence). The DNA for the CDR3 is TGTGCCAGCAGTTTATTCCCCTCCGACAGAAGTGAAGCTTTCTTT. It translates to CASSLFPSDRSEAFF.

This clonotype was picked up many times. This chain uses TRBV5-1 with TRBJ1-1; possibly TRBD1 for D (5 bases). The CDR3 is 14 amino acids. The V and J ends lost 4 bases and 1 base respectively, with 11 bases between them. The germline V gene encodes CDR1 SGHRS and CDR2 YFSETQ. The CDR3 coding sequence is TGCGCCAGCAGCGTCTGGGACGGGAACACTGAAGCTTTCTTT. This gives the protein CASSVWDGNTEAFF.

This clonotype was seen at least ten times. The chain joins TRBV7-2 to TRBJ2-7, with D perhaps given as TRBD1 or TRBD2 (5 bases each). Germline CDR1 reads SGHTA; CDR2 reads FQGNSA. Trimming shortened V by 6 bases and J by 2 bases, and 14 bases separated the two germline ends. This CDR3 comprises 14 residues. CDR3 coding DNA: TGTGCCAGCAGTCCCGGGACCAGTACCTACGAGCAGTACTTC. Encoded protein: CASSPGTSTYEQYF.

This clonotype was recorded many times. The CDR3 is CASSLGEGTGELFF. The CDR3 bases are TGTGCCAGCAGCTTAGGTGAAGGGACCGGGGAGCTGTTTTTT. V usage is TRBV7-6 and J usage is TRBJ2-2; no firm D call. Germline CDR1 and CDR2: SGHVS and FNYEAQ. The CDR3 is 14 residues long. Trimming left V 1 base short and J 5 bases short, with 8 bases between. Full variable domain (rest looked up from reference TRBV7-6 and TRBJ2-2): GAGVSQSPRYKVTKRGQDVALRCDPISGHVSLYWYRQALGQGPEFLTYFNYEAQQDKSGLPNDRFSAERPEGSISTLTIQRTEQRDSAMYRCASSLGEGTGELFFGEGSRLTVL.

This clonotype was seen at least ten times. The chain uses TRBV5-1 and TRBJ2-7; the D gene is possibly TRBD2 (7 bases). Germline CDR1 is SGHRS and CDR2 is YFSETQ. The germline V and J ends were trimmed by 0 bases and 5 bases, with 12 bases remaining between them. The CDR3 spans 14 residues. The CDR3, as DNA: TGCGCCAGCAGCTTGGGGGGGGGCAGGAACGAGCAGTACTTC. Residues: CASSLGGGRNEQYF.

This clonotype was recorded many times. V and J are TRBV5-1 and TRBJ2-7; D remains ambiguous. The CDR3 consists of 14 residues. Germline loops: CDR1 SGHRS, CDR2 YFSETQ. V was cut by 0 bases and J by 7 bases, with 14 bases left in between. The CDR3 is CASSLEPNSWEQYF. The CDR3 DNA is TGCGCCAGCAGCTTGGAACCGAACTCCTGGGAGCAGTACTTC.

This clonotype was picked up many times. A much larger clone differs by one base, so this may be a read error. This chain connects TRBV29-1 to TRBJ1-2; possible D gene TRBD1, 6 bases. Trimming left V 6 bases short and J 4 bases short, with 24 bases between. The length of the CDR3 is 16 residues. The germline gives CDR1 SQVTM, CDR2 ANQGSEA. The CDR3 region is CSVGGTRGDPPYGYTF. CDR3 DNA sequence: TGCAGCGTGGGGGGGACAAGGGGCGACCCCCCCTATGGCTACACCTTC.

This clonotype was counted ten times or more. V and J are TRBV6-7 and TRBJ2-1, with a tentative D call TRBD1 (5 bases). TRBV6-7 is annotated as an ORF whose role is uncertain. The CDR3 is 18 residues long. Trimming left V 2 bases short and J 0 bases short, with 17 bases between. CDR3 loop: CASSYGSPRVSSYNEQFF. CDR3 coding DNA: TGTGCCAGCAGTTACGGGTCCCCCAGGGTGTCCTCCTACAATGAGCAGTTCTTC.